This T cell receptor (beta chain) was recovered during a study of blood T cell repertoires in COVID-19. Participants spanned ages 18 to 89 years and resided in about 25 US areas. Cohorts were based on clinical histories the participants reported. Produced via immunoSEQ multiplex PCR; TCRdb's table is partial and in-frame only. The data contain 270,000 or so clones, roughly four fifths of them singletons. The source of this sequence is a man aged 50 to 60 who had recovered from COVID-19. Sequenced material: PBMCs or T cells enriched from blood (not recorded which).

The CDR3 is CASSPERTGPYEQYF. The DNA for the CDR3 is TGTGCCAGCAGCCCCGAGCGGACAGGACCCTACGAGCAGTACTTC. The rearrangement joins TRBV21-1 to TRBJ2-7; the table's D gene call, TRBD1, was not cross checked with the DNA. TRBV21-1 corresponds to a pseudogene. The CDR3 covers 15 residues.